The 30 T cell receptor beta chains reported below all come from one sample, sequenced in a study of cytomegalovirus exposure and HLA in healthy donors. The assay was immunoSEQ multiplex PCR, and TCRdb's table has in-frame clones only and misses some. The sample carries more than 85,000 clones, roughly 94% recorded once. Specimen: PBMCs. The receptors originated from a woman younger than 35 in good health and CMV-seronegative.

The chain has TRBV11-3 and TRBJ2-1; TRBD1 is a possible D gene (6 bases). The CDR3 has 16 residues. Trimming cost V 3 bases and J 4 bases, with 16 bases left between them. Per the germline V gene, CDR1 is SGHNT and CDR2 is YENEEA. The CDR3 DNA follows: TGTGCCAGCAGCTTCAGGTGGCAAGGGGGATACAATGAGCAGTTCTTC. It translates to CASSFRWQGGYNEQFF.

The chain recombines TRBV9 with TRBJ2-3, with 8 bases matching TRBD2. V gave up 0 bases and J gave up 6 bases; unmatched junction bases: 9. The CDR3 spans 16 residues. Germline V gene lookup returns CDR1 SGDLS and CDR2 YYNGEE. The CDR3 DNA sequence: TGTGCCAGCAGCGTAGGTAGCGGGGCGGACGCGGATACGCAGTATTTT. The encoded protein is CASSVGSGADADTQYF.

V is TRBV4-3 and J is TRBJ2-7, with 8 bases matching TRBD1. CDR3 length equals 15 residues. V shed 0 bases, J shed 7 bases, and the junction held 8 bases outside the gene matches. Germline V lookup: CDR1 LGHNA, CDR2 YSLEER. The CDR3 coding sequence is TGCGCCAGCAGCCAAGACTCGACAGGGGTCCAGGAGCAGTACTTC. The encoded protein is CASSQDSTGVQEQYF.

This sequence joins TRBV4-1 and TRBJ2-3, with D hard to call. The germline CDR1 and CDR2 sequences are MGHRA and YSYEKL. V gave up 0 bases and J gave up 2 bases, with 6 bases separating them. The CDR3 is 14 residues long. The CDR3 bases are TGCGCCAGCAGCCAAGATCAGATCACAGATACGCAGTATTTT. This gives the protein CASSQDQITDTQYF.

The chain employs TRBV7-2 and TRBJ2-2, with 8 bases fitting TRBD2. Germline lookup yields CDR1 SGHTA and CDR2 FQGNSA. V was pared by 5 bases and J by 0 bases, with 8 bases of the junction left unmatched. The CDR3 runs 17 residues. CDR3 DNA: TGTGCCAGCAGCGAAAAGACTAGCGTCCCGAACACCGGGGAGCTGTTTTTT. Protein product: CASSEKTSVPNTGELFF.

The chain employs TRBV18 and TRBJ1-1; 7 nucleotides align to TRBD1. CDR1 and CDR2 (germline): KGHSH, LQKENI. V shed 3 bases, J shed 7 bases, and the junction held 5 bases outside the gene matches. The CDR3 totals 13 residues. CDR3 bases: TGTGCCAGCTCACCTAGCAGGGGGTTTGAAGCTTTCTTT. This codes for CASSPSRGFEAFF.

The V gene is TRBV30, the J gene TRBJ1-1; 11 nucleotides line up with TRBD1. Germline CDR1 reads GTSNPN; CDR2 reads SVGIG (reference sequence). After removal of 5 bases from V and 4 bases from J, the junction contained 12 bases not matched to a gene. The CDR3 runs 16 residues. The CDR3 reads CAWSLGDGTGGTEAFF. In DNA form, the CDR3 reads TGTGCCTGGTCCCTCGGGGACGGGACAGGGGGCACTGAAGCTTTCTTT. Together with reference TRBV30 and TRBJ1-1, the CDR3 gives the full variable domain: SQTIHQWPATLVQPVGSPLSLECTVEGTSNPNLYWYRQAAGRGLQLLFYSVGIGQISSEVPQNLSASRPQDRQFILSSKKLLLSDSGFYLCAWSLGDGTGGTEAFFGQGTRLTVV.

The CDR3: CAWRYNRGNYEQYF. Written as DNA, the CDR3 is TGTGCCTGGAGGTACAACAGGGGCAACTACGAGCAGTACTTC. V and J are TRBV30 and TRBJ2-7; TRBD1 matches at 7 bases. This CDR3 has 14 amino acids. V dropped 3 bases and J dropped 3; count of bases not matched to a gene: 8. CDR1 GTSNPN and CDR2 SVGIG come from the germline V gene (reference sequence).

The chain uses TRBV7-8 and TRBJ2-5; 10 bases line up with TRBD2. Germline assignment: CDR1 SGHVS and CDR2 FQNEAQ. V shed 1 base and J 0 bases; nucleotides not matched to a gene: 2. The CDR3 length is 16 residues. CDR3 residues: CASSLVAGGYQETQYF. CDR3 DNA: TGTGCCAGCAGCTTAGTAGCGGGAGGATACCAAGAGACCCAGTACTTC.

The chain links TRBV7-2 to TRBJ2-7, with D tentatively TRBD2 (5 bases). CDR3 size: 15 residues. V gave up 4 bases and J gave up 0 bases, with 13 bases separating them. Germline assignment: CDR1 SGHTA and CDR2 FQGNSA. CDR3 DNA sequence: TGTGCCAGCAGCTACGGACTCTTAGTCTCCTACGAGCAGTACTTC. Encoded protein: CASSYGLLVSYEQYF.

The V gene is TRBV29-1, the J gene TRBJ1-1, with TRBD1 matching 9 bases. This CDR3 comprises 14 residues. Trimming at V came to 5 bases and at J to 0 bases, leaving 4 bases not matched to a gene. Germline V gives CDR1 SQVTM, CDR2 ANQGSEA. CDR3 residues: CSVTDRGMNTEAFF. CDR3 nucleotide sequence: TGCAGCGTTACCGACAGGGGGATGAACACTGAAGCTTTCTTT.

CDR3 region: CAWSAGQANYEQYF. The CDR3, as DNA: TGTGCCTGGAGCGCGGGGCAGGCGAACTACGAGCAGTACTTC. This sequence joins TRBV30 and TRBJ2-5, with a possible D match to TRBD2 (6 bases). The J call may be wrong; the DNA end is better matched by TRBJ2-7. The V gene's germline CDR1 is GTSNPN and CDR2 SVGIG (reference sequence). The CDR3 contains 14 residues.

This sequence joins TRBV2 and TRBJ2-2; TRBD2 matches 8 bases. CDR1 is SNHLY, CDR2 FYNNEI, per germline. Trimming cost V 8 bases and J 6 bases; bases outside gene matches: 8. The CDR3 has 14 residues. This chain's CDR3 is CASRPRGGPGELFF. DNA for the CDR3: TGTGCCAGCCGGCCCCGGGGGGGCCCCGGGGAGCTGTTTTTT. Full variable domain (remainder filled in from reference TRBV2 and TRBJ2-2): EPEVTQTPSHQVTQMGQEVILRCVPISNHLYFYWYRQILGQKVEFLVSFYNNEISEKSEIFDDQFSVERPDGSNFTLKIRSTKLEDSAMYFCASRPRGGPGELFFGEGSRLTVL.

This rearrangement joins TRBV7-9 to TRBJ2-1; D might be TRBD1 (5 bases). CDR3 size: 13 residues. Trimming cost V 3 bases and J 4 bases, with 7 bases left between them. CDR1 SEHNR and CDR2 FQNEAQ come from the germline V gene (reference sequence). The CDR3, as DNA: TGTGCCAGCAGCTTTGGACATTACAATGAGCAGTTCTTC. This sequence encodes CASSFGHYNEQFF.

The V call is TRBV9, the J call TRBJ2-1, with 7 nucleotides matching TRBD1. CDR3 length: 17 amino acids. Germline assignment: CDR1 SGDLS and CDR2 YYNGEE. V shed 3 bases, J shed 0 bases, and the junction held 9 bases outside the gene matches. The CDR3 region has the DNA TGTGCCAGCAGCGAATGGGACAGTACCACCTCCTACAATGAGCAGTTCTTC. Protein product: CASSEWDSTTSYNEQFF.

The chain employs TRBV19 and TRBJ2-5; 8 bases map to TRBD1. J was trimmed by 1 base and V by 3 bases; bases with no gene match: 1. Germline V gives CDR1 LNHDA, CDR2 SQIVND (reference sequence). This CDR3 is 14 amino acids long. For the CDR3, the DNA is TGTGCCAGTAGTATCACAGGGGGCCAAGAGACCCAGTACTTC. It codes for CASSITGGQETQYF.

The genes are TRBV30 and TRBJ2-7; no reliable D call. Trimming shortened V by 3 bases and J by 2 bases, and 5 bases separated the two germline ends. This CDR3 comprises 11 residues. Germline CDR1 GTSNPN, CDR2 SVGIG (reference sequence). The CDR3 sequence: CAWSGAYEQYF. The CDR3 DNA sequence: TGTGCCTGGAGCGGAGCCTACGAGCAGTACTTC. Filled out from reference TRBV30 and TRBJ2-7, the complete variable domain reads SQTIHQWPATLVQPVGSPLSLECTVEGTSNPNLYWYRQAAGRGLQLLFYSVGIGQISSEVPQNLSASRPQDRQFILSSKKLLLSDSGFYLCAWSGAYEQYFGPGTRLTVT.

The rearrangement uses TRBV6-1 and TRBJ2-7; D may be TRBD2 (5 bases). The CDR3 covers 13 residues. V shed 8 bases and J shed 2 bases, with 13 bases lying between them. Per germline, CDR1 MNHNS and CDR2 SASEGT. CDR3 protein: CASCTAAAYEQYF. The CDR3 bases are TGTGCCAGCTGTACAGCGGCAGCCTACGAGCAGTACTTC.

The chain joins TRBV10-3 to TRBJ1-1; D is unclear. V was pared by 2 bases and J by 4 bases, with 11 bases between. There are 14 residues in the CDR3. Germline lookup yields CDR1 ENHRY and CDR2 SYGVKD. The CDR3, as DNA: TGTGCCATCAGTGAGCCAGGACGGGGCACTGAAGCTTTCTTT. Translation: CAISEPGRGTEAFF.

V and J are TRBV13 and TRBJ2-7; 8 bases are a match to TRBD2. This CDR3 spans 16 amino acids. Trimming cost V 5 bases and J 5 bases; bases outside gene matches: 14. Germline CDR1 is PRHDT and CDR2 is FYEKMQ (reference sequence). The DNA for the CDR3 is TGTGCCAGCAGCCCAAGGGAGCGGGAGACAGTTCACGAGCAGTACTTC. The encoded protein is CASSPRERETVHEQYF.

V usage is TRBV6-4 and J usage is TRBJ1-4, with unresolved D. The V gene's germline CDR1 is MRHNA and CDR2 SNTAGT. V was clipped by 2 bases and J by 5 bases, with 9 bases between them. CDR3 length: 14 residues. CDR3 in amino acids: CASSDQVNNEKLFF. CDR3 sequence (DNA): TGTGCCAGCAGTGACCAGGTAAACAATGAAAAACTGTTTTTT.

The rearrangement links TRBV6-1 to TRBJ2-1; D may be TRBD2 (7 bases). The CDR3 covers 15 residues. Trimming took off 5 bases at V and 2 bases at J, with 13 bases between the two ends. Germline V gives CDR1 MNHNS, CDR2 SASEGT. The CDR3 bases are TGTGCCAGCAGTAAAAGCGGGACAACCTACAATGAGCAGTTCTTC. This gives the protein CASSKSGTTYNEQFF.

This chain joins TRBV5-1 and TRBJ2-5; 8 nucleotides align to TRBD1. CDR3 size: 16 residues. The germline CDR1 and CDR2 sequences are SGHRS and YFSETQ. The junction had 9 bases not matched to a gene; V was cut back by 0 bases and J by 5 bases. CDR3: CASSLANGQGGETQYF. The CDR3 DNA is TGCGCCAGCAGCTTGGCCAATGGACAGGGTGGCGAGACCCAGTACTTC.

V is TRBV7-2 and J is TRBJ2-3; 11 bases are a match to TRBD1. The CDR3 spans 17 residues. Unmatched junction bases numbered 9, after V lost 1 base and J lost 6 bases. Germline values: CDR1 SGHTA, CDR2 FQGNSA. CDR3 in DNA: TGTGCCAGCAGCTTAGAGGGGGACAGGGGGAGAAGGGATACGCAGTATTTT. It specifies CASSLEGDRGRRDTQYF.

The rearrangement links TRBV5-5 to TRBJ1-5, with a possible D match to TRBD1 (5 bases). Per the germline V gene, CDR1 is SGHKS and CDR2 is YYEKEE (reference sequence). The V and J ends lost 4 bases and 3 bases respectively, with 14 bases between them. The CDR3 covers 15 residues. CDR3 DNA: TGTGCCAGCAGCCTGGGACGGGGTTTCAATCAGCCCCAGCATTTT. Protein: CASSLGRGFNQPQHF.

V is TRBV12-5 and J is TRBJ2-2; TRBD2 aligns across 7 bases. Germline V lookup: CDR1 LGHNT, CDR2 FRNRAP. The CDR3 spans 16 residues. After removal of 4 bases from V and 0 bases from J, the junction contained 5 bases not matched to a gene. The chain's CDR3 is CASGWSGNANTGELFF. CDR3 coding DNA: TGTGCTAGTGGTTGGAGCGGGAACGCGAACACCGGGGAGCTGTTTTTT.

The rearrangement joins TRBV4-1 to TRBJ1-6; D is unclear. The length of the CDR3 is 16 residues. Germline V gene lookup returns CDR1 MGHRA and CDR2 YSYEKL. Trimming cost V 0 bases and J 7 bases, with 13 bases left between them. The CDR3 DNA follows: TGCGCCAGCAGCCAAGATGGCGGAGGGAGGAATTCACCCCTCCACTTT. Protein: CASSQDGGGRNSPLHF.

This chain connects TRBV11-3 to TRBJ2-2, with 10 bases fitting TRBD2. The V segment lost 3 bases and the J segment 0 bases; nucleotides outside the gene matches: 4. Germline V CDR1 and CDR2: SGHNT, YENEEA. The CDR3 covers 17 residues. The CDR3: CASSFPSGGSNTGELFF. The CDR3 nucleotides are TGTGCCAGCAGCTTTCCTAGCGGGGGTTCGAACACCGGGGAGCTGTTTTTT. The complete variable domain, with remaining parts taken from reference TRBV11-3 and TRBJ2-2, reads EAGVVQSPRYKIIEKKQPVAFWCNPISGHNTLYWYLQNLGQGPELLIRYENEEAVDDSQLPKDRFSAERLKGVDSTLKIQPAELGDSAVYLCASSFPSGGSNTGELFFGEGSRLTVL.

CDR3 region: CASSPGSWEQYF. In DNA, the CDR3 is TGTGCCAGCAGTCCGGGATCCTGGGAGCAGTACTTC. V usage is TRBV27 and J usage is TRBJ2-7; TRBD2 might be the D (5 bases). The CDR3 length is 12 residues. From germline, CDR1 is MNHEY and CDR2 SMNVEV (reference sequence). V was trimmed by 5 bases and J by 7 bases, leaving 12 bases between them.

The chain uses TRBV5-8 and TRBJ2-1, with 12 positions matching TRBD1. The CDR3 consists of 15 residues. The V gene end was trimmed by 5 bases and the J gene end by 6 bases; junction bases not matched to a gene: 6. Per germline, CDR1 SGHTS and CDR2 YDEGEE. This CDR3 is CASRTGQGAVNEQFF. The CDR3, as DNA: TGTGCCAGCAGGACGGGACAGGGGGCGGTCAATGAGCAGTTCTTC. Full variable domain (remainder filled in from reference TRBV5-8 and TRBJ2-1): EAGVTQSPTHLIKTRGQQATLRCSPISGHTSVYWYQQALGLGLQFLLWYDEGEERNRGNFPPRFSGRQFPNYSSELNVNALELEDSALYLCASRTGQGAVNEQFFGPGTRLTVL.